This TCR beta chain was observed in a study of OX40 agonist ivuxolimab in advanced cancers. Overall study: Patients were given ivuxolimab, an antibody that agonizes OX40 (CD134). Every 2 weeks, patients received ivuxolimab intravenously, dosed at 0.01 to 10 mg/kg. Every patient in dose escalation had hepatocellular carcinoma, melanoma, renal cell or head and neck cancer. It was permissible to have had prior anti-PD-1, anti-PD-L1 or anti-CTLA-4 therapy, and around 40% had some.

This table comes from immunoSEQ multiplex PCR, and its TCRdb copy is limited to in-frame clones, with some not included. The repertoire holds tens of thousands of clones, with 80% as singletons. Per the germline V gene, CDR1 is LGHNA and CDR2 is YNFKEQ. Trimming took 3 bases from V and 5 from J, leaving 8 bases between them. The CDR3 extends over 13 amino acids. The sample was CD4+ or CD8+ T cells sorted from blood, taken in a trial of the OX40 agonist ivuxolimab. The genes are TRBV4-2 and TRBJ2-1; TRBD2 is a possible D gene (5 bases). The TCR was taken from an adult with an advanced solid tumor such as melanoma, head and neck, liver or kidney cancer. The CDR3 nucleotides are TGTGCCAGCAGCCAGGAGGTAAACAATGAGCAGTTCTTC. As protein: CASSQEVNNEQFF.